The 2 T cell receptor beta chains reported below all come from one sample, sequenced in a study of blood T cell repertoires in COVID-19. Some clones are missing from TCRdb's copy, which holds only in-frame ones; the method was immunoSEQ multiplex PCR. The sample lists 200,000 to 300,000 clones; around 87% were seen once. Sequenced: peripheral blood. The receptor set was obtained from a woman in her sixties or seventies with COVID-19, enrolled during active disease.

The rearrangement uses TRBV5-5 and TRBJ1-1, with D possibly TRBD1 on 5 matching bases. CDR3 length equals 16 residues. The germline V and J ends were trimmed by 0 bases and 1 base, with 13 bases remaining between them. Germline V gene sequence: CDR1 SGHKS, CDR2 YYEKEE (reference sequence). Here the CDR3 reads CASSLAPYDRNTEAFF. Written as DNA, the CDR3 is TGTGCCAGCAGCTTGGCCCCCTACGACAGGAACACTGAAGCTTTCTTT.

The chain has TRBV6-6 and TRBJ1-1, with TRBD1 identical over 7 bases. The V gene end was trimmed by 5 bases and the J gene end by 1 base; junction bases not matched to a gene: 4. Germline V lookup: CDR1 MNHNY, CDR2 SVGAGI (reference sequence). CDR3 size: 14 residues. The DNA for the CDR3 is TGTGCCAGCAGTCGACAGGGAGGGAACACTGAAGCTTTCTTT. This encodes CASSRQGGNTEAFF.